The 20 T cell receptor beta chains listed next were all sequenced from one sample in a study of T-cell memory formation after mild COVID-19. One entry per CDR3 protein results from TCRdb running MiXCR on the 5' RACE reads. The sample includes 170,000 or so distinct CDR3 sequences, around a fifth of them seen just once. The sample taken for sequencing was PBMCs or a T cell subset sorted from them (not recorded which). These receptors all come from an adult woman who had mild COVID-19 (a few samples of this study predate the infection). Cell type and time point are not known.

The CDR3, as DNA: TGTGCCAGCTCAGAACAGGGGGCCTACGAGCAGTACTTC. Amino acid sequence: CASSEQGAYEQYF. The chain couples TRBV18 to TRBJ2-7; 8 bases are shared with TRBD1. This CDR3 contains 13 residues. Germline-derived CDR1 and CDR2 are KGHSH and LQKENI. V was pared by 5 bases and J by 2 bases, with 2 bases of the junction left unmatched.

This clonotype appeared a few times. This chain links TRBV7-6 with TRBJ2-3; D call uncertain. The CDR3 is 14 amino acids. Germline V CDR1 and CDR2: SGHVS, FNYEAQ. V gave up 1 base and J gave up 4 bases, with 9 bases separating them. The CDR3 sequence is CASSLDSGPDTQYF. CDR3 nucleotides: TGTGCCAGCAGCTTAGACTCCGGGCCAGATACGCAGTATTTT.

The chain carries TRBV5-5 and TRBJ2-7; D is uncertain. Trimming shortened V by 0 bases and J by 6 bases, and 16 bases separated the two germline ends. This CDR3 spans 15 amino acids. Per the germline V gene, CDR1 is SGHKS and CDR2 is YYEKEE (reference sequence). The CDR3 DNA sequence: TGTGCCAGCAGCTTGGTTGGCGCTCTACTGTCCGAGCAGTACTTC. Its translation: CASSLVGALLSEQYF.

This clonotype was counted a few times. The chain links TRBV7-9 to TRBJ2-5, with D perhaps matching TRBD2 (5 bases). In germline, CDR1 is SEHNR, CDR2 FQNEAQ (reference sequence). V lost 5 bases and J lost 5, with 15 bases in between. The CDR3 is 14 residues long. CDR3 sequence reads: CASSGSGLGETQYF. Here the CDR3 DNA reads TGTGCCAGCAGCGGGTCGGGGTTGGGTGAGACCCAGTACTTC.

Only a few counts were recorded for this clonotype. The chain couples TRBV5-5 to TRBJ1-5, with TRBD1 as a possible D gene (5 bases). V was trimmed by 4 bases and J by 0 bases, leaving 20 bases between them. CDR1 and CDR2 (germline): SGHKS, YYEKEE (reference sequence). The CDR3 is 18 amino acids. The DNA for the CDR3 is TGTGCCAGCAGCCCGGACAAGGACTTACACTATAGCAATCAGCCCCAGCATTTT. This codes for CASSPDKDLHYSNQPQHF.

V usage is TRBV4-2 and J usage is TRBJ2-5; 12 bases map to TRBD2. The V segment lost 4 bases and the J segment 3 bases; nucleotides outside the gene matches: 12. The CDR3 extends over 18 amino acids. In germline, CDR1 is LGHNA, CDR2 YNFKEQ. The CDR3: CASSPRIGLAGREETQYF. In DNA form, the CDR3 reads TGTGCCAGCAGCCCCCGGATCGGACTAGCGGGACGTGAAGAGACCCAGTACTTC.

This clonotype was recorded a few times. This chain connects TRBV28 to TRBJ2-7; perhaps TRBD2 as D (6 bases). Germline loops: CDR1 MDHEN, CDR2 SYDVKM. The length of the CDR3 is 15 residues. Trimming left V 1 base short and J 2 bases short, with 12 bases between. CDR3 in DNA: TGTGCCAGCAGTTTATCACCGGGAGCAGCCTACGAGCAGTACTTC. Protein: CASSLSPGAAYEQYF.

The chain carries TRBV7-8 and TRBJ2-2; 7 positions match TRBD1. There are 14 residues in the CDR3. With 5 bases clipped from V and 6 bases from J, the junction kept 6 bases outside the gene matches. The germline V gene encodes CDR1 SGHVS and CDR2 FQNEAQ. The CDR3 spells CASSGQDNPGELFF. The CDR3 DNA follows: TGTGCCAGCAGCGGACAGGATAACCCCGGGGAGCTGTTTTTT.

This sequence joins TRBV5-1 and TRBJ1-4; 7 nucleotides agree with TRBD1. This CDR3 spans 19 amino acids. Germline CDR1 reads SGHRS; CDR2 reads YFSETQ. V shed 5 bases and J 3 bases; nucleotides not matched to a gene: 19. The CDR3: CASSSGLGTGALANEKLFF. The CDR3 region has the DNA TGCGCCAGCAGTTCGGGATTGGGAACAGGGGCGTTGGCTAATGAAAAACTGTTTTTT.

The gene calls are TRBV7-9 and TRBJ1-1; a possible D gene is TRBD1 (5 bases). With 5 bases removed from V and 11 bases from J, the gap between germline ends came to 24 bases. Germline CDR1 and CDR2: SEHNR and FQNEAQ (reference sequence). The CDR3 is 15 amino acids. This chain's CDR3 is CASSRDGGLDLKAFF. The CDR3, as DNA: TGTGCCAGCAGCCGAGATGGGGGATTAGACCTAAAGGCTTTCTTT.

The chain uses TRBV7-3 and TRBJ1-6, with a tentative D call TRBD1 (6 bases). The CDR3 contains 16 residues. CDR1 SGHTA and CDR2 FQGTGA come from the germline V gene. Deletions cut 5 bases from V and 3 bases from J, with 14 bases between. This chain's CDR3 is CASSEQGRGYNSPLHF. CDR3 nucleotides: TGTGCCAGCAGCGAACAGGGAAGAGGCTATAATTCACCCCTCCACTTT.

This clonotype was seen a few times. This chain links TRBV19 with TRBJ1-6, with D possibly TRBD1 on 5 matching bases. CDR3 length: 14 amino acids. Trimming cost V 3 bases and J 6 bases, with 9 bases left between them. Germline assignment: CDR1 LNHDA and CDR2 SQIVND (reference sequence). In nucleotides, the CDR3 is TGTGCCAGTAGTATCGGGGCGTCTAATTCACCCCTCCACTTT. Residues: CASSIGASNSPLHF.

This clonotype occurred many times. The chain joins TRBV20-1 to TRBJ1-6; 9 bases are a match to TRBD1. Germline CDR1 DFQATT, CDR2 SNEGSKA (reference sequence). The CDR3 has 15 residues. V was clipped by 3 bases and J by 5 bases; unmatched bases: 5. The DNA for the CDR3 is TGCAGTGCTAGTCCACAGGGGGCGGATAATTCACCCCTCCACTTT. As protein: CSASPQGADNSPLHF.

This clonotype turned up a few times. V usage is TRBV7-9 and J usage is TRBJ2-1; TRBD1 agrees at 8 bases. This CDR3 region has 15 residues. V was pared by 6 bases and J by 2 bases, with 6 bases of the junction left unmatched. Germline lookup yields CDR1 SEHNR and CDR2 FQNEAQ (reference sequence). The CDR3 is CASRSQGGTYNEQFF. Written as DNA, the CDR3 is TGTGCCAGCAGGTCACAGGGGGGCACCTACAATGAGCAGTTCTTC.

In this sample, this clonotype turned up a few times. V is TRBV4-2 and J is TRBJ2-5; TRBD1 agrees at 7 bases. V was clipped by 1 base and J by 4 bases; unmatched bases: 12. This CDR3 is 17 amino acids long. Germline V CDR1 and CDR2: LGHNA, YNFKEQ. For the CDR3, the DNA is TGTGCCAGCAGCCAAGCCGATTGGACAGGCAGGGGAGAGACCCAGTACTTC. It yields the protein CASSQADWTGRGETQYF.

This rearrangement joins TRBV7-6 to TRBJ2-1; TRBD2 agrees at 8 bases. This CDR3 region has 13 residues. CDR1 is SGHVS and CDR2 is FNYEAQ in the germline V gene. Unmatched junction bases numbered 4, after V lost 5 bases and J lost 7 bases. The DNA for the CDR3 is TGTGCCAGCAGCCGGGGGGGTCTAAATGAGCAGTTCTTC. This encodes CASSRGGLNEQFF.

The chain combines TRBV7-9 with TRBJ1-2, with TRBD1 as a possible D gene (5 bases). This CDR3 has 13 amino acids. Trimming took 4 bases from V and 4 from J, leaving 10 bases between them. The germline CDR1 and CDR2 sequences are SEHNR and FQNEAQ (reference sequence). CDR3 DNA sequence: TGTGCCAGCAGCTATGACAGTGGCTATGGCTACACCTTC. This gives the protein CASSYDSGYGYTF.

This clonotype was seen a handful of times. The gene calls are TRBV2 and TRBJ2-7; no reliable D call. V dropped 8 bases and J dropped 0 bases, with 14 bases sitting between them. Germline V CDR1 and CDR2: SNHLY, FYNNEI. The length of the CDR3 is 14 residues. The CDR3 nucleotides read TGTGCCAGCTGCCTTTTTTGGGGCTCCTACGAGCAGTACTTC. This sequence encodes CASCLFWGSYEQYF. Together with reference TRBV2 and TRBJ2-7, the CDR3 gives the full variable domain: EPEVTQTPSHQVTQMGQEVILRCVPISNHLYFYWYRQILGQKVEFLVSFYNNEISEKSEIFDDQFSVERPDGSNFTLKIRSTKLEDSAMYFCASCLFWGSYEQYFGPGTRLTVT.

This clonotype was seen a handful of times. The chain has TRBV12-3 or TRBV12-4 and TRBJ2-1, with unresolved D. V was shortened by 1 base and J by 8 bases, with 6 bases between the two germline ends. CDR3 length: 12 residues. CDR3 sequence reads: CASSLVSHEQFF. In nucleotides, the CDR3 is TGTGCCAGCAGTTTAGTGAGTCATGAGCAGTTCTTC.

This clonotype was picked up a small number of times. The rearrangement uses TRBV29-1 and TRBJ2-2; no clear D. In germline, CDR1 is SQVTM, CDR2 ANQGSEA. V lost 0 bases to trimming and J lost 7 bases, with 15 bases between them. CDR3 length: 15 amino acids. CDR3 residues: CSVEEGRADFGELFF. As DNA, the CDR3 is TGCAGCGTTGAAGAGGGAAGGGCCGACTTCGGGGAGCTGTTTTTT.